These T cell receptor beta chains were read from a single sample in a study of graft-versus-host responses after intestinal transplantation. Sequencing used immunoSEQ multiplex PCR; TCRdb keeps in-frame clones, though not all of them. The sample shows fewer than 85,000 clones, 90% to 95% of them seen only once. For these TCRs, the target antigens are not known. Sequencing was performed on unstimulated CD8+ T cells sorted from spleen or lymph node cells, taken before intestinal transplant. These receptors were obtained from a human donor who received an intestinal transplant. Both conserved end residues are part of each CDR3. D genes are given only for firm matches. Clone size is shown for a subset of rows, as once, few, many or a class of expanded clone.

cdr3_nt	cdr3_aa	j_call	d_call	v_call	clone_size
TGCGCCAGCAGCCGAGTGCTAGCGGGTCAAGAGACCCAGTACTTC	CASSRVLAGQETQYF	TRBJ2-5	TRBD2	TRBV4-1	.
TGTGCCAGCTCACCACAGGTCCTCTTTAGAACTAGCTCCTACAATGAGCAGTTCTTC	CASSPQVLFRTSSYNEQFF	TRBJ2-1	.	TRBV18	once
TGTGCCAGCAGTTTACTGGCAGGGGCCTACGAGCAGTACTTC	CASSLLAGAYEQYF	TRBJ2-7	.	TRBV28	.
TGTGCCTGGAGTGATCAAAAGACTGAAGCTTTCTTT	CAWSDQKTEAFF	TRBJ1-1	.	TRBV30	.
TGTGCCAGCAGCCAAGGGGCGAGCGGCAGCTCCTACGAGCAGTACTTC	CASSQGASGSSYEQYF	TRBJ2-7	.	TRBV4-2	.
TGTGCCAGCTCCTTTTGGGAGGGATTGAACACTGAAGCTTTCTTT	CASSFWEGLNTEAFF	TRBJ1-1	.	TRBV18	.
TGCGCCAGCAGAGCGGCGGAGGTTTTTAACATGAACACTGAAGCTTTCTTT	CASRAAEVFNMNTEAFF	TRBJ1-1	.	TRBV5-1	.
TGTGCCAGCAGGTTGACGGACAGGATCAATCAGCCCCAGCATTTT	CASRLTDRINQPQHF	TRBJ1-5	TRBD1	TRBV6-5	.
TGTGCCAGCCAAGGAAGAACGCAGGGAGGTCCTACCTACGAGCAGTACTTC	CASQGRTQGGPTYEQYF	TRBJ2-7	.	TRBV28	.
TGTGCCAGCAGTATGAGTAGTTGGTCGACAGGGTCCTACGAGCAGTACTTC	CASSMSSWSTGSYEQYF	TRBJ2-7	TRBD1	TRBV25-1	.
TGCAGCGTTGCAGGGGGAGTGGGCACAGATACGCAGTATTTT	CSVAGGVGTDTQYF	TRBJ2-3	TRBD1	TRBV29-1	.
TGTGCCAGCAGTGCGGGGGCAGGGAGGGAGTACGAGCAGTACTTC	CASSAGAGREYEQYF	TRBJ2-7	.	TRBV2	.
TGCGCCAGCAGAGACAGGGCGGGAATGAACACTGAAGCTTTCTTT	CASRDRAGMNTEAFF	TRBJ1-1	TRBD1	TRBV10-2	.
TGTGCCAGCAGTGAGGAGGGCAGAAAGGCGATACTCGAAAAACTGTTTTTT	CASSEEGRKAILEKLFF	TRBJ1-4	.	TRBV6-1	.
TGCGCCAGCAGCCAGAGGACTAGTAGGTACGAGCAGTACTTC	CASSQRTSRYEQYF	TRBJ2-7	TRBD2	TRBV4-1	.
TGCGCCAGCAGCTTGGCCGTCTATAGCGATGAGCAGTTCTTC	CASSLAVYSDEQFF	TRBJ2-1	.	TRBV5-1	.
TGTGCCAGCAGCTTAGAGGACAGAACACTCTACGAGCAGTACTTC	CASSLEDRTLYEQYF	TRBJ2-7	.	TRBV7-9	.
TGTGCCAGCAGCAACCCGAGCGGGGACTCTGGGGCCAACGTCCTGACTTTC	CASSNPSGDSGANVLTF	TRBJ2-6	TRBD2	TRBV13	.
TGTGCCTGGACTTCCCTCGACGCGGCGGATGGCTACACCTTC	CAWTSLDAADGYTF	TRBJ1-2	.	TRBV30	.
TGTGCCAGCAGCTTGGCGGGACAGGGAAACACTGAAGCTTTCTTT	CASSLAGQGNTEAFF	TRBJ1-1	TRBD1	TRBV5-6	.
TGTGCCAGCAGCTTGGGTTGGGGACTGGCGGCTGGCAATGAGCAGTTCTTC	CASSLGWGLAAGNEQFF	TRBJ2-1	.	TRBV7-2	.
TGTGCCAGCAGTTCCGGACTAGCAGGTTACAATGAGCAGTTCTTC	CASSSGLAGYNEQFF	TRBJ2-1	TRBD2	TRBV2	.
TGTGCCATCAATCCCGGGACTAGCGGGAGTCCTATCTACAATGAGCAGTTCTTC	CAINPGTSGSPIYNEQFF	TRBJ2-1	TRBD2	TRBV10-3	.
TGTGCCAGCAGTGAGGGGGGACTAGCGGGAGGGCCCGACACAGATACGCAGTATTTT	CASSEGGLAGGPDTDTQYF	TRBJ2-3	TRBD2	TRBV2	.
TGTGCCAGCAGTGTCCCGTTGGGGACTAAGGCCTACGAGCAGTACTTC	CASSVPLGTKAYEQYF	TRBJ2-7	TRBD2	TRBV2	.
TGTGCCAGCAGCTTTGGACCCGTTGCAACTAATGAAAAACTGTTTTTT	CASSFGPVATNEKLFF	TRBJ1-4	.	TRBV13	.
TGTGCCAGCAGCGCTACGGTACAGGGCTACGAGCAGTACTTC	CASSATVQGYEQYF	TRBJ2-7	.	TRBV7-9	.
TGTGCCACCAGCAGAGTATCAAAAGCGGGAGGGCCCTACATTGAGCAGTTCTTC	CATSRVSKAGGPYIEQFF	TRBJ2-1	TRBD2	TRBV15	once
TGTGCCAGCAGCGCCGGGACTAGCCTTGATGAGCAGTTCTTC	CASSAGTSLDEQFF	TRBJ2-1	TRBD2	TRBV9	.
TGTGCCAGTAGTGCGGGACAGGGGGAATACGAGCAGTACTTC	CASSAGQGEYEQYF	TRBJ2-7	TRBD1	TRBV19	.
TGTGCCAGCAGTTTACTAGCGGGGACCTACAATGAGCAGTTCTTC	CASSLLAGTYNEQFF	TRBJ2-1	TRBD2	TRBV28	.
TGTGCCACCTGGGACAGGGTCAACGAGCAGTACTTC	CATWDRVNEQYF	TRBJ2-7	TRBD1	TRBV6-5	once
TGTGCCAGCAAACCTAGCGGTGGGCACACAGATACGCAGTATTTT	CASKPSGGHTDTQYF	TRBJ2-3	TRBD2	TRBV28	.